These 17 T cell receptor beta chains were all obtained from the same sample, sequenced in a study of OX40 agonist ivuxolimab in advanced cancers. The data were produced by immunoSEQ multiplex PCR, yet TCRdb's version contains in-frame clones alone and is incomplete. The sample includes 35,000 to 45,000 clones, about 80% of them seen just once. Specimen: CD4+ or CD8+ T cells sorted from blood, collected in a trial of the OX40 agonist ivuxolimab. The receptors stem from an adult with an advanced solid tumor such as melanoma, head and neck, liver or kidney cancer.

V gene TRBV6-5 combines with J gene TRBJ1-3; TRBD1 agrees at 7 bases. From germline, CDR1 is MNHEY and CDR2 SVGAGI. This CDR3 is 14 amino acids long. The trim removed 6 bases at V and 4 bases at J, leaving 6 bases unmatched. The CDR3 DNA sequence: TGTGCCAGCAGCTTAGGGGGCATGGGAAACACCATATATTTT. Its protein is CASSLGGMGNTIYF.

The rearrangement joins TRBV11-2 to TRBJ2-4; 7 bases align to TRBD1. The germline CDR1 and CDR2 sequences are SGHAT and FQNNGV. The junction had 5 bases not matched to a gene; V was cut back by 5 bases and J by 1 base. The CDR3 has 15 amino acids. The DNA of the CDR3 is TGTGCCAGCAGCCTGGGGACAGACGCCAAAAACATTCAGTACTTC. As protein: CASSLGTDAKNIQYF.

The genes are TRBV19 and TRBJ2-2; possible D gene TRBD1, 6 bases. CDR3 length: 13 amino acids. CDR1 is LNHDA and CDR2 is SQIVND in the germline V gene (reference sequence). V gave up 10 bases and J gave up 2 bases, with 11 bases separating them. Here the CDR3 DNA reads TGTGCCACCAAACAGGGCAACACCGGGGAGCTGTTTTTT. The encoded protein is CATKQGNTGELFF.

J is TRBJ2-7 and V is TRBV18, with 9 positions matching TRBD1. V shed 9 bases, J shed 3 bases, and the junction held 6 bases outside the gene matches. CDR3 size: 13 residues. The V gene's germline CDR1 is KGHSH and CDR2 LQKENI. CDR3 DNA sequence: TGTGCCAGGCCGACAGGGGGAGACTACGAGCAGTACTTC. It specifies CARPTGGDYEQYF.

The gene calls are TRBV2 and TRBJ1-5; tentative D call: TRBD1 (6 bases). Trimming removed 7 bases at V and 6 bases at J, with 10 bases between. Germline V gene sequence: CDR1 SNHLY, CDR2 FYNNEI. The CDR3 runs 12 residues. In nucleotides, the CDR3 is TGTGCCAGCAAGGGGGGGGGTCAGCCCCAGCATTTT. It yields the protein CASKGGGQPQHF.

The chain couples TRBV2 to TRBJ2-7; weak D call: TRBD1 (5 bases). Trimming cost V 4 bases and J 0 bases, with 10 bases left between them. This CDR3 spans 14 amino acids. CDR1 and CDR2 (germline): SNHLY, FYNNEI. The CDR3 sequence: CASSGAGSSYEQYF. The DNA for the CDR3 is TGTGCCAGCAGTGGGGCAGGGTCCTCCTACGAGCAGTACTTC.

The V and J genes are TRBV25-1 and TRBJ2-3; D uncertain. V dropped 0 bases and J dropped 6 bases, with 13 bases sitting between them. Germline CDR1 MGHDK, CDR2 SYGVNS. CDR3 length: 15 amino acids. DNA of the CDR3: TGTGCCAGCAGTGAATATAGAGACCGAGGCGATACGCAGTATTTT. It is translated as CASSEYRDRGDTQYF.

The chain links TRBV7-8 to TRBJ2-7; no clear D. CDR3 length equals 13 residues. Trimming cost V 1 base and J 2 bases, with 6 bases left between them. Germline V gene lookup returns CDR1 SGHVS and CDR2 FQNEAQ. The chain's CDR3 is CASSLGHPYEQYV. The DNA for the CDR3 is TGTGCCAGCAGCTTAGGGCACCCCTACGAGCAGTACGTC.

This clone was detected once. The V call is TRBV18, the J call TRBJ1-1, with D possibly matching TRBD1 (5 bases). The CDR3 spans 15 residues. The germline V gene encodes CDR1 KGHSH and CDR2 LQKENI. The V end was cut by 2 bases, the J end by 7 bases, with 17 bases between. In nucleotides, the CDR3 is TGTGCCAGCTCACCAGAGACGGGGGGTTCGTTTGAAGCTTTCTTT. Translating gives CASSPETGGSFEAFF.

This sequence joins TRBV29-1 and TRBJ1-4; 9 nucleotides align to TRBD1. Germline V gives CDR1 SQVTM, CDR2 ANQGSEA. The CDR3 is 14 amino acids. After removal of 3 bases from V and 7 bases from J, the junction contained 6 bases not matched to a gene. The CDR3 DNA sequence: TGCAGCGTTGATCTGGACAGGGGTGGTGAAAAACTGTTTTTT. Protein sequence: CSVDLDRGGEKLFF.

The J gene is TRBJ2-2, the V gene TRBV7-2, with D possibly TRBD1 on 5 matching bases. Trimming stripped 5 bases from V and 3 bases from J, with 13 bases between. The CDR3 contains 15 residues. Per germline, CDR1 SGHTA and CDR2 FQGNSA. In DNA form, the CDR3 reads TGTGCCAGCAGCCCCCGCTGGGGCGACACCGGGGAGCTGTTTTTT. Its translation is CASSPRWGDTGELFF.

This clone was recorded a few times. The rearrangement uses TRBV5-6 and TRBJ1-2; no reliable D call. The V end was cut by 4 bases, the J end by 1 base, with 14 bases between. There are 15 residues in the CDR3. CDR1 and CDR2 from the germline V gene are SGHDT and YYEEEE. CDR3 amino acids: CASSPGRALNYGYTF. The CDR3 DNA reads TGTGCCAGCAGCCCGGGCCGGGCGCTTAACTATGGCTACACCTTC.

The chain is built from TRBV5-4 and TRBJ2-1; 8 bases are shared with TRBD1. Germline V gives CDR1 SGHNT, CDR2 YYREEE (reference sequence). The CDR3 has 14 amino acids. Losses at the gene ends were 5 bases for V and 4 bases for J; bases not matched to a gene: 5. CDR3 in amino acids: CASSLQGAYNEQFF. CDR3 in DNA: TGTGCCAGCAGTCTCCAGGGGGCGTACAATGAGCAGTTCTTC.

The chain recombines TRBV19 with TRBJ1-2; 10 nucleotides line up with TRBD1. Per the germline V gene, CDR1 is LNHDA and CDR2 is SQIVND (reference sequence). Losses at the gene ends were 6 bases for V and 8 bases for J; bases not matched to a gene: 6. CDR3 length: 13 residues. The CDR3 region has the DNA TGTGCCAGTAGAAGACAGGGGGCGGGAGGCTACACCTTC. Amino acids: CASRRQGAGGYTF.

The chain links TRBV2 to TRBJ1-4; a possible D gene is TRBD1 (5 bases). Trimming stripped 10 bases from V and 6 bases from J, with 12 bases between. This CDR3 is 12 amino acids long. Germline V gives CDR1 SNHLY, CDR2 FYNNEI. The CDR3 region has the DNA TGTGCCATTTGGGCGGGGGATGAAAAACTGTTTTTT. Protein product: CAIWAGDEKLFF.

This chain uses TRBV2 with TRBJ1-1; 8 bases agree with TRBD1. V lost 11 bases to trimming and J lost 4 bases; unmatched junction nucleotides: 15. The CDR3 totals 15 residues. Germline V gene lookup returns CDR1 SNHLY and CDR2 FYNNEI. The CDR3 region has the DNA TGTGCCGGAAGAAGACAGGGGACCTACTTCACTGAAGCTTTCTTT. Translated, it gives CAGRRQGTYFTEAFF.

The CDR3 sequence is CASSEARVNSPLHF. The CDR3 DNA follows: TGTGCCAGCAGTGAGGCACGGGTGAATTCACCCCTCCACTTT. This chain joins TRBV13 and TRBJ1-6; unclear D gene. Trimming stripped 6 bases from V and 7 bases from J, with 13 bases between. CDR3 size: 14 residues. Germline V gene lookup returns CDR1 PRHDT and CDR2 FYEKMQ (reference sequence).